The 14 T cell receptor beta chains below all came from one sample that was sequenced in a study of T cell responses to AZD1222 COVID-19 vaccine. Profiled with immunoSEQ multiplex PCR; TCRdb holds only in-frame clones, not every one. The repertoire includes around 100,000 clones, 80% to 90% of them detected once, and roughly 10% sits in the top ten. Here the sequenced sample was peripheral blood, taken 28 days after the second AZD1222 dose. The receptors were gathered from an adult who received the AZD1222 COVID-19 vaccine.

This chain connects TRBV5-1 to TRBJ1-1; the D gene is possibly TRBD1 (5 bases). Germline V gene sequence: CDR1 SGHRS, CDR2 YFSETQ. The V gene lost 0 bases and the J gene lost 3 bases, with 12 bases spanning the gap. The CDR3 totals 15 residues. CDR3 in DNA: TGCGCCAGCAGCTTGGCCTCCTTCAGGGACACTGAAGCTTTCTTT. Residues: CASSLASFRDTEAFF.

This clone showed up just once. This chain connects TRBV2 to TRBJ2-5, with 11 bases matching TRBD2. This CDR3 is built from 13 residues. After removal of 6 bases from V and 5 bases from J, the junction contained 2 bases not matched to a gene. Germline assignment: CDR1 SNHLY and CDR2 FYNNEI. The CDR3 here is CASSWTSGETQYF. DNA for the CDR3: TGTGCCAGCAGCTGGACTAGCGGGGAGACCCAGTACTTC.

CDR3 loop: CASSSGPQETQYF. The CDR3 bases are TGCGCCAGCAGCTCTGGGCCTCAAGAGACCCAGTACTTC. The chain joins TRBV5-1 to TRBJ2-5, with D unclear. The CDR3 runs to 13 residues. Germline values: CDR1 SGHRS, CDR2 YFSETQ. Between the trimmed V and J ends, which lost 3 bases and 2 bases, there was a span of 8 bases.

The genes are TRBV3-1 (or the pseudogene TRBV3-2) and TRBJ2-5; 8 bases are shared with TRBD2. Germline V gene lookup returns CDR1 LGHDT and CDR2 YNNKEL (reference sequence). This CDR3 region has 16 residues. Germline trimming cut 4 bases from V and 5 bases from J; bases unmatched to any gene: 12. The CDR3 region is CASSPTAPGGRETQYF. Here the CDR3 DNA reads TGTGCCAGCAGCCCCACGGCGCCGGGGGGGCGGGAGACCCAGTACTTC.

CDR3 amino acids: CASSLQVLYGYTF. Here the CDR3 DNA reads TGCGCCAGCAGTTTACAGGTCCTCTATGGCTACACCTTC. The chain is built from TRBV5-1 and TRBJ1-2; D is perhaps TRBD1 (5 bases). The CDR3 extends over 13 amino acids. Trimming left V 5 bases short and J 4 bases short, with 12 bases between. Per the germline V gene, CDR1 is SGHRS and CDR2 is YFSETQ.

The chain recombines TRBV9 with TRBJ2-1; D uncertain. V lost 3 bases, J lost 7 bases, and 14 bases lay in between. CDR1 SGDLS and CDR2 YYNGEE come from the germline V gene. This CDR3 is built from 14 residues. The CDR3 sequence is CASSALVIGNEQFF. The CDR3 DNA follows: TGTGCCAGCAGCGCGCTAGTTATAGGAAATGAGCAGTTCTTC.

The chain couples TRBV7-2 to TRBJ2-6, with D possibly being TRBD1 (5 bases). Germline CDR1 SGHTA, CDR2 FQGNSA. The CDR3 sequence is 16 residues long. V was shortened by 3 bases and J by 2 bases, with 11 bases between the two germline ends. The CDR3 sequence: CASSLGPRAGANVLTF. CDR3 nucleotide sequence: TGTGCCAGCAGCTTGGGGCCGAGAGCTGGGGCCAACGTCCTGACTTTC.

The J gene is TRBJ1-4, the V gene TRBV5-1, with D possibly being TRBD1 (6 bases). Germline values: CDR1 SGHRS, CDR2 YFSETQ. The CDR3 length is 16 residues. V dropped 0 bases and J dropped 5 bases, with 14 bases sitting between them. This CDR3 is CASSLGTGPPNEKLFF. The CDR3 region has the DNA TGCGCCAGCAGCTTGGGTACAGGGCCTCCCAATGAAAAACTGTTTTTT.

The CDR3 here is CASSLGGGMGNQPQHF. The CDR3 region has the DNA TGTGCCAGCAGCCTTGGTGGGGGAATGGGCAATCAGCCCCAGCATTTT. V and J are TRBV7-8 and TRBJ1-5, with D possibly TRBD1 on 5 matching bases. Trimming removed 5 bases at V and 2 bases at J, with 16 bases between. In germline, CDR1 is SGHVS, CDR2 FQNEAQ. The length of the CDR3 is 16 residues.

The chain carries TRBV19 and TRBJ1-1, with 11 bases identical to TRBD1. With V trimmed by 5 bases and J by 0 bases, 5 bases remained unmatched. Germline lookup yields CDR1 LNHDA and CDR2 SQIVND (reference sequence). The CDR3 consists of 16 residues. Written as DNA, the CDR3 is TGTGCCAGTAGTGACCGGGACAGGGGGATGAACACTGAAGCTTTCTTT. Its translation is CASSDRDRGMNTEAFF. The entire variable domain, with the rest obtained from reference TRBV19 and TRBJ1-1, is as follows: DGGITQSPKYLFRKEGQNVTLSCEQNLNHDAMYWYRQDPGQGLRLIYYSQIVNDFQKGDIAEGYSVSREKKESFPLTVTSAQKNPTAFYLCASSDRDRGMNTEAFFGQGTRLTVV.

The rearrangement links TRBV19 to TRBJ1-2; D is unresolved. With 3 bases removed from V and 5 bases from J, the gap between germline ends came to 10 bases. This CDR3 has 13 residues. In germline, CDR1 is LNHDA, CDR2 SQIVND (reference sequence). The CDR3 reads CASSILDRYGYTF. CDR3 DNA: TGTGCCAGTAGTATCCTAGACCGGTATGGCTACACCTTC. Together with reference TRBV19 and TRBJ1-2, the CDR3 gives the full variable domain: DGGITQSPKYLFRKEGQNVTLSCEQNLNHDAMYWYRQDPGQGLRLIYYSQIVNDFQKGDIAEGYSVSREKKESFPLTVTSAQKNPTAFYLCASSILDRYGYTFGSGTRLTVV.

The V call is TRBV23-1, the J call TRBJ1-1; no clear D. TRBV23-1 is noted as an ORF with a role that remains uncertain. This CDR3 contains 13 residues. V shed 4 bases and J shed 7 bases, with 13 bases lying between them. CDR3 DNA: TGCGCCAGCAGTCGATTACCCGGGAGTGAAGCTTTCTTT. Translation: CASSRLPGSEAFF.

The chain employs TRBV7-2 and TRBJ2-1; possibly TRBD2 for D (5 bases). The V end was cut by 5 bases, the J end by 2 bases, with 13 bases between. This CDR3 spans 15 amino acids. From germline, CDR1 is SGHTA and CDR2 FQGNSA. CDR3 coding DNA: TGTGCCAGCAGCCCTGACTACACTACCTACAATGAGCAGTTCTTC. Residues: CASSPDYTTYNEQFF.

The V gene is TRBV28, the J gene TRBJ1-2; D is perhaps TRBD1 (5 bases). Trimming took 6 bases from V and 4 from J, leaving 18 bases between them. Germline assignment: CDR1 MDHEN and CDR2 SYDVKM. There are 15 residues in the CDR3. As DNA, the CDR3 is TGTGCCAGCAGGTCCGGGACCCAGGTAGCCTATGGCTACACCTTC. Its protein is CASRSGTQVAYGYTF.